This T cell receptor beta chain was captured in a study of CD8 T cells in ankylosing spondylitis (dated by TCRdb to 2016 to 2017). Broadly, across the study: To find TCR variants linked to disease, the study profiled T cell receptor beta repertoires in ankylosing spondylitis patients and healthy donors. The full study cohort comprised some 27 ankylosing spondylitis patients and around 100 healthy donors. Peripheral blood was sampled, and synovial fluid was also collected from ankylosing spondylitis patients. Overall study outcomes, separate from this receptor: A TCR beta motif of several highly homologous amino acid variants appeared characteristic of blood from ankylosing spondylitis patients. Some of the motif variants had been reported before in the synovial fluid and blood of reactive arthritis patients, a finding that suggests common disease-initiation mechanisms. The disease-linked clones showed a CD8+ phenotype and occurred at relatively low frequencies in peripheral blood. The disease-linked clones were reported as significantly enriched in matched synovial fluid samples from ankylosing spondylitis patients.

Remarks on this clonotype: Its target antigen remains unknown. No quality values exist for individual bases; no much larger clone is one base distant.

The instrument was an Illumina HiSeq 2500. TCR beta libraries were prepared by quantitative 5'-RACE with molecular barcodes. The authors processed their data as follows. To identify disease-linked TCR variants, a new computational method was used, one built on a probabilistic model of VDJ rearrangement. TCRdb reprocessing: public reads trimmed at Q25 with fastp, clones called with MiXCR, in-frame beta chains kept. Merged by CDR3 protein, the rows form single entries marked with the most common genes and DNA. TCRdb, not the authors, supplied the V and J calls. This sample holds 700,000 to 1,000,000 distinct CDR3 sequences; roughly 12% were observed only once. Less than 0.65% of the sample comes from the top ten. Compared with germline, V lacks 7 bases and J lacks 0 bases; bases without a gene match: 6. The CDR3 goes from the cysteine to the phenylalanine over 13 residues. Here the CDR3 DNA is all that survives: 39 bases in frame from base 1. From a lookup of the germline V gene (reference sequence), CDR1 and CDR2 are DFQATT and SNEGSKA.

The rearranged segments are TRBV20-1 and TRBJ2-7, and 7 junctional nucleotides match TRBD1. The sequenced sample consisted of blood, either unsorted or a sorted T cell fraction (not recorded which). The source of this sequence is a male donor with ankylosing spondylitis. The DNA is TGCAGTGTCATGACAGGGTTCTCCTACGAGCAGTACTTC. Protein translation: CSVMTGFSYEQYF.